The 3 T cell receptor beta chains given below trace back to one sample, sequenced in a study of cytomegalovirus exposure and HLA in healthy donors. 13 Jbeta primers and 60 Vbeta primers were used for the PCR. The protocol was immunoSEQ multiplex PCR, while the TCRdb copy is restricted to in-frame clones and leaves out a portion. Of approximately 140,000 clones listed, around 72% are singletons. Material: PBMCs. The receptors come from a young woman in good health and CMV-seronegative.

The rearrangement links TRBV5-1 to TRBJ2-1, with 11 bases lining up with TRBD2. The junction had 10 bases not matched to a gene; V was cut back by 7 bases and J by 7 bases. The CDR3 has 15 amino acids. From germline, CDR1 is SGHRS and CDR2 YFSETQ. Here the CDR3 reads CASGPPASGRNEQFF. The CDR3 coding sequence is TGCGCCAGCGGGCCGCCGGCTAGCGGGAGGAATGAGCAGTTCTTC. The complete variable domain, with remaining parts taken from reference TRBV5-1 and TRBJ2-1, reads KAGVTQTPRYLIKTRGQQVTLSCSPISGHRSVSWYQQTPGQGLQFLFEYFSETQRNKGNFPGRFSGRQFSNSRSEMNVSTLELGDSALYLCASGPPASGRNEQFFGPGTRLTVL.

This chain uses TRBV13 with TRBJ2-7; D unresolved. Trimming removed 1 base from V and 1 base from J, with 5 bases in between. This CDR3 comprises 13 residues. Germline CDR1 and CDR2: PRHDT and FYEKMQ (reference sequence). CDR3 protein: CASSLVVSYEQYF. In nucleotides, the CDR3 is TGTGCCAGCAGCTTAGTAGTGTCCTACGAGCAGTACTTC. The entire variable domain, with the rest obtained from reference TRBV13 and TRBJ2-7, is as follows: AAGVIQSPRHLIKEKRETATLKCYPIPRHDTVYWYQQGPGQDPQFLISFYEKMQSDKGSIPDRFSAQQFSDYHSELNMSSLELGDSALYFCASSLVVSYEQYFGPGTRLTVT.

V gene TRBV5-6 combines with J gene TRBJ2-5; tentatively, D is TRBD1 (6 bases). Trimming shortened V by 4 bases and J by 5 bases, and 15 bases separated the two germline ends. Germline V gene data show CDR1 as SGHDT and CDR2 as YYEEEE. The length of the CDR3 is 14 residues. CDR3: CASSPYRVLETQYF. In DNA form, the CDR3 reads TGTGCCAGCAGCCCCTACAGGGTCCTGGAGACCCAGTACTTC.